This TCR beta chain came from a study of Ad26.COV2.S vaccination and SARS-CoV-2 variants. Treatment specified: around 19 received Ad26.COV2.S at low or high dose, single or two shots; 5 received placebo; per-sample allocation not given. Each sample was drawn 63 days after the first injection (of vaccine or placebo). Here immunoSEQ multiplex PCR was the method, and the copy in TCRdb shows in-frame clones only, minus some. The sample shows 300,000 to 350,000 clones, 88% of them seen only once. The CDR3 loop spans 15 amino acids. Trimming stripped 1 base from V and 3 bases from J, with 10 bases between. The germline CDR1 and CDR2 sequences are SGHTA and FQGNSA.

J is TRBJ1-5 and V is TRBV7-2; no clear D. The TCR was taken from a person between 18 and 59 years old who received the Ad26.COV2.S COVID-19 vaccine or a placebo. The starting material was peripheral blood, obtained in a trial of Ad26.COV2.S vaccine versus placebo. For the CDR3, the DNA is TGTGCCAGCAGCTTAGTGCCAGTTAACAATCAGCCCCAGCATTTT. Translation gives CASSLVPVNNQPQHF. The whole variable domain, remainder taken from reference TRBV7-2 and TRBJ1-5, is GAGVSQSPSNKVTEKGKDVELRCDPISGHTALYWYRQSLGQGLEFLIYFQGNSAPDKSGLPSDRFSAERTGGSVSTLTIQRTQQEDSAVYLCASSLVPVNNQPQHFGDGTRLSIL.